The table lists the clone carrying this TCR beta chain with a few counts. Its antigen is undetermined. The data are from a study of neurological immune-mediated disorders. Each TCR transcript was tagged with a 10-nucleotide random UMI during 5'RACE. One entry per CDR3 protein results from TCRdb running MiXCR on the 5' RACE reads. The data contain 20,000 to 25,000 distinct CDR3 sequences, about 15% of them singletons. It was from 2 million PBMCs stored at -80 C that the unsorted libraries were obtained. Findings and limits, study-wide: The study found the most TCR clonal expansion in HTLV-1-associated myelopathy and the least in multiple sclerosis, below healthy controls. The absence of any CDR3 amino acid sequence shared by expanded clones across subjects suggests that repertoires were private in all groups.

The V gene end was trimmed by 5 bases and the J gene end by 4 bases; junction bases not matched to a gene: 10. This CDR3 spans 15 amino acids. Sequenced input: PBMCs. This TCR derives from a female donor with HTLV-1-associated myelopathy (HAM/TSP). This rearrangement joins TRBV12-3 or TRBV12-4 to TRBJ1-2, with 7 positions matching TRBD1. The DNA for the CDR3 is TGTGCCAGCAGTAAACCGGGATCAGGGGGCTATGGCTACACCTTC. Its translation is CASSKPGSGGYGYTF.